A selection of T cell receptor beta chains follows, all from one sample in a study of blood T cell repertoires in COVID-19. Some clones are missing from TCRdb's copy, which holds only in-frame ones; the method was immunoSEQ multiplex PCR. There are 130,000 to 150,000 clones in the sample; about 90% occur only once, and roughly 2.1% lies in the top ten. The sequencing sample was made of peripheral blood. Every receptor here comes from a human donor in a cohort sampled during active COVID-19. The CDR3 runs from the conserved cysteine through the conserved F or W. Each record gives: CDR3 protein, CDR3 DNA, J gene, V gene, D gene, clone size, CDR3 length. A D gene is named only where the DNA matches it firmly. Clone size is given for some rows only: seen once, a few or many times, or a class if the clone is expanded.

CASSPRGDRVGTEAFF | TGCGCCAGCAGCCCCCGGGGAGACAGGGTGGGCACTGAAGCTTTCTTT | TRBJ1-1 | TRBV5-1 | TRBD1 | - | 16
CASSLGTVMYNEQFF | TGTGCCAGCAGCCTTGGGACAGTGATGTACAATGAGCAGTTCTTC | TRBJ2-1 | TRBV7-3 | TRBD1 | - | 15
CASSLTGGDSPLHF | TGTGCCAGCAGCTTAACAGGGGGGGATTCACCCCTCCACTTT | TRBJ1-6 | TRBV11-2 | TRBD1 | - | 14
CASSLDRTGQYF | TGTGCCAGCAGCTTAGACCGGACAGGGCAGTACTTC | TRBJ2-7 | TRBV7-2 | TRBD1 | - | 12
CASNPSGTDFRNEQFF | TGTGCCAGCAATCCCTCCGGGACAGACTTTCGCAATGAGCAGTTCTTC | TRBJ2-1 | TRBV28 | TRBD1 | - | 16
CATVPGGHPTQYF | TGTGCCACAGTCCCGGGAGGGCACCCGACCCAGTACTTC | TRBJ2-5 | TRBV7-9 | TRBD2 | - | 13
CASSPSYSTDTQYF | TGTGCCAGCAGCCCGTCGTATAGCACAGATACGCAGTATTTT | TRBJ2-3 | TRBV6-5 | - | - | 14
CASSSGTEVNSPLHF | TGCGCCAGCAGTTCCGGGACAGAAGTTAATTCACCCCTCCACTTT | TRBJ1-6 | TRBV5-1 | TRBD1 | - | 15
CATSGGRTDEAFF | TGTGCCACCAGTGGCGGGCGAACCGATGAAGCTTTCTTT | TRBJ1-1 | TRBV24-1 | - | - | 13
CASSQDHSGRVYEQYF | TGCGCCAGCAGCCAAGATCACAGCGGGAGGGTTTACGAGCAGTACTTC | TRBJ2-7 | TRBV4-3 | TRBD2 | - | 16
CASSVLAGDNEQFF | TGTGCCAGCAGCGTACTAGCGGGAGACAATGAGCAGTTCTTC | TRBJ2-1 | TRBV9 | TRBD2 | - | 14
CASSVAGGVFLNTEAFF | TGTGCCAGCAGCGTAGCCGGAGGGGTATTTTTGAACACTGAAGCTTTCTTT | TRBJ1-1 | TRBV9 | - | - | 17
CASSPTSLLGLEQYF | TGTGCCAGTAGCCCGACGTCCCTCCTTGGGCTCGAGCAGTACTTC | TRBJ2-7 | TRBV19 | - | - | 15
CASSYSGDQINQPQHF | TGTGCCAGCAGTTACTCGGGAGACCAGATCAATCAGCCCCAGCATTTT | TRBJ1-5 | TRBV6-5 | - | - | 16
CASSQRGRLMLGSFEAFF | TGTGCCAGCAGCCAACGGGGGAGGTTGATGTTAGGGTCGTTTGAAGCTTTCTTT | TRBJ1-1 | TRBV7-9 | - | once | 18
CASRDRTLISYSNQPQHF | TGTGCCAGTAGGGACAGGACCCTAATCTCCTATAGCAATCAGCCCCAGCATTTT | TRBJ1-5 | TRBV19 | TRBD1 | - | 18